The 15 T cell receptor delta chains presented below share a single source sample, sequenced in a study of gamma-delta T cells after stem cell transplantation. TCRdb ran CATT on the RT-PCR reads. The sample lists about 3,200 delta-chain clones, around 1.7% occurring once. The sample taken for sequencing was gamma-delta T cells. These receptors came from a human donor. It is not recorded whose cells these are; they may come from a transplant donor.

Turning to this clone: This likely reflects a read error, since a far larger clone is one base away. Other DNA sequences in this sample translate to the same CDR3. The CDR3 sequence: CACDTVGENTDKLIF. The CDR3 DNA reads as TGTGCCTGTGATACGGTCGGGGAGAACACCGATAAACTCATCTTT. V is TRDV2 and J is TRDJ1; perhaps TRDD3 as D (5 bases). V lost 4 bases and J 0 bases, leaving 14 bases between the germline ends. The CDR3 covers 15 residues. CDR1 GEAIGNYY and CDR2 EKD come from the germline V gene.

Points on this clone: A far larger clone is one nucleotide away, so this likely arose from a read error. Other nucleotide sequences in the sample specify the same CDR3. The chain joins TRDV2 to TRDJ1; maybe TRDD3 (5 bases). Germline values: CDR1 GEAIGNYY, CDR2 EKD. There are 17 residues in the CDR3. The CDR3: CACDTVGVGLYTDKLIF. The CDR3 nucleotides read TGTGCCTGCGACACCGTTGGGGTCGGATTATACACCGATAAACTCATCTTT.

This clone occurred a few times. Since a far larger clone is one base different, this is likely a read error. This specimen includes other DNA sequences encoding the same CDR3. The chain has TRDV2 and TRDJ1; D is perhaps TRDD2 or TRDD3 (5 bases each). The germline CDR1 and CDR2 sequences are GEAIGNYY and EKD. This CDR3 spans 22 amino acids. CDR3 sequence reads: CACDPLPNLLGRTLGNTDKLIF. As DNA, the CDR3 is TGTGCCTGTGACCCGCTTCCAAATCTGCTGGGTCGAACCCTTGGGAACACCGATAAGCTCATCTTT.

About this clone: The protein TCRdb lists belongs to a much larger clone and differs from this DNA's translation at residue 6, which points to a read error; the protein shown is made from the DNA. The genes are TRDV2 and TRDJ1; 11 positions agree with TRDD3. The germline gives CDR1 GEAIGNYY, CDR2 EKD. This CDR3 spans 17 amino acids. Trimming at V came to 1 base and at J to 1 base, leaving 7 bases not matched to a gene. Written as DNA, the CDR3 is TGTGCCTGTGACACACTGGGGGATATAAGGTCCACCGATAAACTCATCTTT. Protein product: CACDTLGDIRSTDKLIF.

This clone has a handful of counts. TCRdb's entry gives the protein of a much larger clone, which mismatches this DNA's translation at residue 7, likely from a read error; the protein reported here is translated from the DNA. J is TRDJ3 and V is TRDV2; D is unresolved. CDR1 is GEAIGNYY and CDR2 is EKD in the germline V gene. The CDR3 is made up of 18 amino acids. Trimming cost V 0 bases and J 0 bases, with 11 bases left between them. DNA for the CDR3: TGTGCCTGTGACACCGGCCGGGTTAGCTCCTGGGACACCCGACAGATGTTTTTC. This encodes CACDTGRVSSWDTRQMFF.

This clone turned up a few times. A single base is all that separates this from a far larger clone, so a read error is likely. Other DNA variants within this sample encode the same CDR3. V and J are TRDV2 and TRDJ1; tentative D call: TRDD2 (7 bases). Trimming removed 3 bases at V and 1 base at J, with 35 bases between. CDR1 and CDR2 from the germline V gene are GEAIGNYY and EKD. The CDR3 is 22 residues long. The CDR3 loop is CACDPLPAVLGKESQPTDKLIF. The DNA for the CDR3 is TGTGCCTGTGACCCCCTTCCTGCGGTACTGGGCAAGGAGTCACAGCCCACCGATAAACTCATCTTT.

This clone has only a few counts. The protein held in TCRdb is that of a much larger clone and does not match this DNA's translation at residue 4, likely because of a read error; the protein shown is translated from the DNA. This chain links TRDV2 with TRDJ1, with 7 bases that match TRDD3. This CDR3 has 18 amino acids. Germline lookup yields CDR1 GEAIGNYY and CDR2 EKD. In DNA, the CDR3 is TGTGCCTGTAACACCGTTCTGGGGGGCCTAAAGGAGACCGATAAACTCATCTTT. Amino acids: CACNTVLGGLKETDKLIF.

This clone was recorded many times. This chain links TRDV1 with TRDJ1, with D hard to call. V lost 3 bases, J lost 0 bases, and 23 bases lay in between. The V gene's germline CDR1 is TSWWSYY and CDR2 QGS. The CDR3 runs to 19 residues. For the CDR3, the DNA is TGTGCTCTTGGGGATGGGAGGAAGGGTCTGGAGCTTTACACCGATAAACTCATCTTT. As protein: CALGDGRKGLELYTDKLIF.

In its sample, this clone is hyperexpanded. Other DNA sequences in the same sample also yield this CDR3. This chain uses TRDV2 with TRDJ1; TRDD2 is a possible D gene (5 bases). CDR3 size: 15 residues. Trimming left V 0 bases short and J 0 bases short, with 10 bases between. The germline V gene encodes CDR1 GEAIGNYY and CDR2 EKD. This CDR3 reads CACDTIGLHTDKLIF. In DNA, the CDR3 is TGTGCCTGTGACACCATTGGCCTTCACACCGATAAACTCATCTTT.

This clone is medium-sized by share. It differs at one base from a far larger clone, so likely a read error. The same CDR3 arises from other DNA sequences in this sample as well. This chain connects TRDV2 to TRDJ1; 10 bases are a match to TRDD3. The CDR3 loop spans 16 amino acids. From germline, CDR1 is GEAIGNYY and CDR2 EKD. The J segment lost 1 base and the V segment lost 7 bases, leaving 11 bases of the junction unmatched. The CDR3 sequence: CACDPLLGDSTDKLIF. The CDR3 DNA sequence: TGTGCCTGCGACCCTTTACTGGGGGATTCCACCGATAAACTCATCTTT.

This clone appeared many times. A far larger clone is off by one base, so a read error is likely. In DNA form, the CDR3 reads TGTGCCTGTGGCACCGTTGGGGTCGGATTATACACCGATAAACTCATCTTT. This codes for CACGTVGVGLYTDKLIF. V usage is TRDV2 and J usage is TRDJ1; weak D call: TRDD3 (5 bases). The CDR3 has 17 amino acids. The germline CDR1 and CDR2 sequences are GEAIGNYY and EKD.

This clone was detected a few times. The protein that TCRdb holds for this DNA derives from a much larger clone and differs from the translated DNA at residue 4, which likely indicates a read error; the protein shown here is translated from the DNA. The chain uses TRDV2 and TRDJ2; 8 bases agree with TRDD3. This CDR3 region has 16 residues. In germline, CDR1 is GEAIGNYY, CDR2 EKD. V was clipped by 5 bases and J by 4 bases; unmatched bases: 11. CDR3 amino acids: CACGALLGARTAQLFF. The CDR3 DNA is TGTGCCTGTGGCGCCTTACTGGGGGCCCGGACAGCACAACTCTTCTTT.

This clone was detected only a few times. A clone one base away is much larger, so this may be a read error. Additional DNA sequences in this sample encode the identical CDR3. The chain couples TRDV1 to TRDJ1; D possibly corresponds to TRDD2 (6 bases). Per the germline V gene, CDR1 is TSWWSYY and CDR2 is QGS. CDR3 length: 19 amino acids. V lost 5 bases to trimming and J lost 1 base, with 26 bases between them. CDR3 residues: CALGPISQGVLPLTDKLIF. CDR3 DNA: TGTGCTCTTGGGCCAATTAGCCAGGGGGTCCTACCTCTCACCGATAAACTCATCTTT.

With respect to this clone: The mismatch at residue 13 between this DNA's translation and the TCRdb protein of a much larger clone likely reflects a read error; the protein shown is translated from the DNA. This sequence joins TRDV2 and TRDJ1; 9 nucleotides agree with TRDD3. Trimming cost V 1 base and J 3 bases; bases outside gene matches: 14. This CDR3 is 18 amino acids long. Germline CDR1 reads GEAIGNYY; CDR2 reads EKD. The CDR3 coding sequence is TGTGCCTGTGACACTGTGGTTACTGGGGGACCGTACGCCGATAAACTCATCTTT. It specifies CACDTVVTGGPYADKLIF.

This clone was detected ten times or more. A read error is possible here, since a much larger clone lies one base away. The V and J genes are TRDV2 and TRDJ1; no firm D call. The CDR3 is 14 amino acids. Per the germline V gene, CDR1 is GEAIGNYY and CDR2 is EKD. The CDR3 region is CACDTVGNTDKPIF. CDR3 sequence (DNA): TGTGCCTGTGACACCGTGGGCAACACCGATAAACCCATCTTT.